The 29 T cell receptor beta chains in this list originate from one sample, sequenced in a study of Graves' ophthalmopathy and Graves' hyperthyroidism. For repertoire sequencing, the TCR beta CDR3 regions were amplified from RNA transcripts. In the first round, RT-PCR was carried out with HTBI primers, and a multiplex PCR formed the second round. TCRdb reprocessed the multiplex PCR reads with MiXCR, giving one entry per CDR3 protein. Of about 1.1 million distinct CDR3 sequences detected, about two fifths appear once; the ten largest clones hold around 10%. Source material: peripheral blood or thyroid tissue (not recorded which). All receptors derive from an adult man with Graves' hyperthyroidism.

This clonotype was seen many times. This chain joins TRBV7-9 and TRBJ1-2; D uncertain. The CDR3 sequence is 11 residues long. Trimming shortened V by 3 bases and J by 6 bases, and 5 bases separated the two germline ends. CDR1 and CDR2 (germline): SEHNR, FQNEAQ (reference sequence). CDR3 DNA sequence: TGTGCCAGCAGCTTGGTTCATGGCTACACCTTC. Translated, it gives CASSLVHGYTF. The full variable domain, with the rest looked up from reference TRBV7-9 and TRBJ1-2, is DTGVSQNPRHKITKRGQNVTFRCDPISEHNRLYWYRQTLGQGPEFLTYFQNEAQLEKSRLLSDRFSAERPKGSFSTLEIQRTEQGDSAMYLCASSLVHGYTFGSGTRLTVV.

The V gene is TRBV9, the J gene TRBJ2-5; D might be TRBD1 (6 bases). Germline loops: CDR1 SGDLS, CDR2 YYNGEE. The CDR3 sequence is 15 residues long. V was shortened by 0 bases and J by 4 bases, with 13 bases between the two germline ends. CDR3 in DNA: TGTGCCAGCAGCGTAGCCAGCCTAGGGGGAGAGACCCAGTACTTC. Translated, it gives CASSVASLGGETQYF.

The V and J genes are TRBV20-1 and TRBJ1-5, with no clear D. Germline CDR1 and CDR2: DFQATT and SNEGSKA (reference sequence). Trimming removed 1 base from V and 4 bases from J, with 14 bases in between. The CDR3 sequence is 15 residues long. The CDR3 spells CSARGGLFRNQPQHF. The CDR3 nucleotides are TGCAGTGCTAGAGGGGGATTATTCAGGAATCAGCCCCAGCATTTT.

The chain recombines TRBV7-9 with TRBJ2-7, with TRBD1 matching 12 bases. CDR1 and CDR2 from the germline V gene are SEHNR and FQNEAQ (reference sequence). There are 16 residues in the CDR3. With V trimmed by 6 bases and J by 4 bases, 10 bases remained unmatched. The CDR3 coding sequence is TGTGCCAGCAGTCCCCGCCGGGACAGGGGGCTTTACGAGCAGTACTTC. Translating gives CASSPRRDRGLYEQYF.

This clonotype has ten or more counts. The chain carries TRBV6-5 and TRBJ2-5, with a weak D call TRBD1 (6 bases). V was trimmed by 6 bases and J by 0 bases, leaving 17 bases between them. The CDR3 loop spans 16 amino acids. Germline V gives CDR1 MNHEY, CDR2 SVGAGI. For the CDR3, the DNA is TGTGCCAGCAGAATCCTCGGGACACCGTACCAAGAGACCCAGTACTTC. It codes for CASRILGTPYQETQYF.

Ten or more counts support this clonotype. The gene calls are TRBV7-2 and TRBJ1-3; D is unresolved. CDR3 length equals 14 residues. Trimming stripped 6 bases from V and 4 bases from J, with 13 bases between. Germline assignment: CDR1 SGHTA and CDR2 FQGNSA. The CDR3, as DNA: TGTGCCAGCAGGAGTCCCGAATCAGGAAACACCATATATTTT. This sequence encodes CASRSPESGNTIYF.

This clonotype was counted at least ten times. The chain joins TRBV6-5 to TRBJ2-7; 10 bases align to TRBD2. Germline CDR1 and CDR2: MNHEY and SVGAGI. The CDR3 loop spans 14 amino acids. The junction had 7 bases not matched to a gene; V was cut back by 6 bases and J by 5 bases. The CDR3 sequence: CASRPSGSPHEQYF. CDR3 DNA sequence: TGTGCCAGCAGACCTAGCGGGAGTCCGCACGAGCAGTACTTC.

This chain uses TRBV20-1 with TRBJ2-7, with D unresolved. V was shortened by 5 bases and J by 2 bases, with 25 bases between the two germline ends. The length of the CDR3 is 17 residues. The germline V gene encodes CDR1 DFQATT and CDR2 SNEGSKA (reference sequence). CDR3 bases: TGCAGTGCTTCCTCGAGGAGCGCGATTCTACTCGCCTACGAGCAGTACTTC. The encoded protein is CSASSRSAILLAYEQYF.

With respect to this clonotype: This may be a read error, as it is one base from a much larger clone. The rearrangement links TRBV7-2 to TRBJ1-1, with TRBD1 matching over 8 bases. Germline V gene data show CDR1 as SGHTA and CDR2 as FQGNSA. This CDR3 is built from 15 residues. The CDR3 sequence: CASSLRQGSNTGAFF. The CDR3 coding sequence is TGTGCCAGCAGCTTAAGACAGGGGTCGAACACTGGAGCTTTCTTT.

This clonotype was detected many times. The genes are TRBV19 and TRBJ2-6; a possible D gene is TRBD1 (6 bases). This CDR3 has 18 amino acids. Germline V gene data show CDR1 as LNHDA and CDR2 as SQIVND (reference sequence). V shed 3 bases and J shed 0 bases, with 15 bases lying between them. The CDR3 region has the DNA TGTGCCAGTAGTATTCAGGGGCTAGTTTACTCTGGGGCCAACGTCCTGACTTTC. It encodes CASSIQGLVYSGANVLTF.

This chain joins TRBV20-1 and TRBJ2-7; 8 bases line up with TRBD1. CDR1 and CDR2 (germline): DFQATT, SNEGSKA (reference sequence). The CDR3 loop spans 13 amino acids. The V segment lost 5 bases and the J segment 0 bases; nucleotides outside the gene matches: 3. Here the CDR3 reads CSAWTGPSYEQYF. The CDR3 nucleotides read TGCAGTGCTTGGACAGGGCCCTCCTACGAGCAGTACTTC.

This clonotype was found many times. The rearrangement joins TRBV20-1 to TRBJ2-5, with D maybe TRBD2 (6 bases). Germline V gene lookup returns CDR1 DFQATT and CDR2 SNEGSKA (reference sequence). The CDR3 contains 13 residues. V was trimmed by 6 bases and J by 3 bases, leaving 14 bases between them. For the CDR3, the DNA is TGCAGTGCGCCCGCCGGGGGTAAAGAGACCCAGTACTTC. Its translation is CSAPAGGKETQYF.

The rearrangement links TRBV3-1 to TRBJ1-2; D call uncertain. The CDR3 totals 15 residues. Germline V gene data show CDR1 as LGHDT and CDR2 as YNNKEL (reference sequence). Between the trimmed V and J ends, which lost 0 bases and 2 bases, there was a span of 10 bases. CDR3 sequence: CASSQDLEWNYGYTF. Written as DNA, the CDR3 is TGTGCCAGCAGCCAAGATTTGGAGTGGAACTATGGCTACACCTTC.

The chain has TRBV2 and TRBJ2-5; 8 nucleotides agree with TRBD1. The V gene's germline CDR1 is SNHLY and CDR2 FYNNEI. The V and J ends lost 5 bases and 4 bases, in that order; junction bases with no gene match: 18. The CDR3 is 18 amino acids. CDR3 amino acids: CASSYSMAGGGFGETQYF. The CDR3 nucleotides read TGTGCCAGCAGTTACTCGATGGCAGGGGGCGGCTTTGGAGAGACCCAGTACTTC.

Worth noting for this clonotype: This may stem from a read error, because a much larger clone lies one nucleotide away. V gene TRBV7-9 combines with J gene TRBJ1-1, with D unclear. CDR3 length: 12 residues. Trimming left V 3 bases short and J 4 bases short, with 6 bases between. Germline CDR1 and CDR2: SEHNR and FQNEAQ (reference sequence). The CDR3 DNA sequence: TGTGCCAGCAGCTTGAAGAGCACTGAAGCTTTCTTT. Translated: CASSLKSTEAFF.

The gene calls are TRBV12-3 or TRBV12-4 and TRBJ2-5; D not resolved. Trimming took off 2 bases at V and 2 bases at J, with 9 bases between the two ends. The length of the CDR3 is 14 residues. This CDR3 is CASSLTWGQETQYF. CDR3 sequence (DNA): TGTGCCAGCAGTTTAACGTGGGGACAAGAGACCCAGTACTTC.

J is TRBJ2-5 and V is TRBV6-2 or TRBV6-3; 16 positions match TRBD2. The CDR3 length is 19 residues. Germline V gene lookup returns CDR1 MNHEY and CDR2 SVGEGT. With V trimmed by 2 bases and J by 2 bases, 8 bases remained unmatched. This CDR3 reads CASSYRGTSGRAHQETQYF. In DNA form, the CDR3 reads TGTGCCAGCAGTTACCGAGGGACTAGCGGGAGGGCCCATCAAGAGACCCAGTACTTC.

This clonotype was picked up many times. The genes are TRBV5-1 and TRBJ1-2, with D unclear. With 6 bases removed from V and 4 bases from J, the gap between germline ends came to 10 bases. CDR1 and CDR2 (germline): SGHRS, YFSETQ. The CDR3 contains 12 residues. The CDR3 region is CASMGSGYGYTF. The CDR3 bases are TGCGCCAGCATGGGCTCTGGCTATGGCTACACCTTC.

This clonotype was observed a few times. The chain carries TRBV29-1 and TRBJ2-7; TRBD1 matches at 8 bases. This CDR3 is 16 amino acids long. The germline CDR1 and CDR2 sequences are SQVTM and ANQGSEA. V was clipped by 0 bases and J by 0 bases; unmatched bases: 7. The CDR3 protein is CSVEDRRQGRSYEQYF. In DNA form, the CDR3 reads TGCAGCGTTGAAGATCGGAGACAGGGGCGCTCCTACGAGCAGTACTTC.

Ten or more counts support this clonotype. For the CDR3, the DNA is TGTGCCATCAGCCCAGGGGGGAGCTACGAGCAGTACTTC. As protein: CAISPGGSYEQYF. The chain couples TRBV10-3 to TRBJ2-7; TRBD1 is a possible D gene (7 bases). Trimming took 6 bases from V and 3 from J, leaving 12 bases between them. The CDR3 extends over 13 amino acids. CDR1 and CDR2 (germline): ENHRY, SYGVKD.

As to this clonotype: A much larger clone lies one base from this, so it may be a read error. The CDR3 nucleotides are TGTGCCAGCAGCTTAATATCCGGGAAGAACACTGAAGCTTTCTTT. This translates into CASSLISGKNTEAFF. The genes are TRBV7-2 and TRBJ1-1; D remains unclear. This CDR3 has 15 residues. CDR1 and CDR2 (germline): SGHTA, FQGNSA. Trimming removed 2 bases from V and 1 base from J, with 11 bases in between.

The CDR3 DNA is TGTGCCAGCAGTTTATCGAGAAGCAACACTGAAGCTTTCTTT. Amino acid sequence: CASSLSRSNTEAFF. This chain connects TRBV28 to TRBJ1-1; D remains ambiguous. This CDR3 has 14 amino acids. Germline lookup yields CDR1 MDHEN and CDR2 SYDVKM. With 1 base removed from V and 2 bases from J, the gap between germline ends came to 8 bases. Drawing the rest from reference TRBV28 and TRBJ1-1, the complete variable domain is DVKVTQSSRYLVKRTGEKVFLECVQDMDHENMFWYRQDPGLGLRLIYFSYDVKMKEKGDIPEGYSVSREKKERFSLILESASTNQTSMYLCASSLSRSNTEAFFGQGTRLTVV.

This clonotype was counted a few times. The chain carries TRBV24-1 and TRBJ1-2; 9 bases align to TRBD1. This CDR3 spans 14 amino acids. Germline values: CDR1 KGHDR, CDR2 SFDVKD. Trimming at V came to 9 bases and at J to 8 bases, leaving 12 bases not matched to a gene. The CDR3 reads CATYTGTGTTGYTF. The CDR3 DNA follows: TGTGCCACCTATACCGGGACAGGGACGACGGGCTACACCTTC.

This clonotype has at least ten counts. V is TRBV4-3 and J is TRBJ2-7; weak D call: TRBD1 (5 bases). Looked up from germline, CDR1 is LGHNA and CDR2 is YSLEER. V lost 0 bases to trimming and J lost 4 bases, with 13 bases between them. This CDR3 has 15 amino acids. CDR3 bases: TGCGCCAGCAGCCAAGATGGGCAGGGCAGGTACGAGCAGTACTTC. Protein product: CASSQDGQGRYEQYF.

In this sample, this clonotype turned up many times. J is TRBJ1-2 and V is TRBV2; the D gene is possibly TRBD1 (6 bases). Germline values: CDR1 SNHLY, CDR2 FYNNEI. The CDR3 totals 15 residues. The germline V and J ends were trimmed by 0 bases and 1 base, with 9 bases remaining between them. CDR3 in DNA: TGTGCCAGCAGTGAAGCTACAGGGTTTAACTATGGCTACACCTTC. This encodes CASSEATGFNYGYTF.

This clonotype was detected a few times. This clone may be a read error of a much larger clone one base away. As the CDR3 is not closed by the conserved phenylalanine or tryptophan, this likely results from a read error. The chain uses TRBV7-9 and TRBJ2-6, with TRBD1 matching 8 bases. V lost 5 bases to trimming and J lost 2 bases; unmatched junction nucleotides: 8. The CDR3 runs 17 residues. Germline loops: CDR1 SEHNR, CDR2 FQNEAQ (reference sequence). The CDR3 coding sequence is TGTGCCAGCAGCAACTCGCAGGGGGCGCCTGGGGCCAACGTCCTGACTTCC. Protein sequence: CASSNSQGAPGANVLTS.

The chain links TRBV19 to TRBJ1-5; 7 bases map to TRBD1. Germline V lookup: CDR1 LNHDA, CDR2 SQIVND (reference sequence). This CDR3 comprises 14 residues. J gave up 4 bases and V 5 bases, and 5 bases lay outside the gene matches. The CDR3 region is CASSQNRGNQPQHF. The CDR3 coding sequence is TGTGCCAGTAGTCAAAACAGGGGTAATCAGCCCCAGCATTTT. The full variable domain, in which reference TRBV19 and TRBJ1-5 provide the parts outside the CDR3, is DGGITQSPKYLFRKEGQNVTLSCEQNLNHDAMYWYRQDPGQGLRLIYYSQIVNDFQKGDIAEGYSVSREKKESFPLTVTSAQKNPTAFYLCASSQNRGNQPQHFGDGTRLSIL.

As for this clonotype: A clone one base away is much larger, so this may be a read error. The chain combines TRBV10-2 with TRBJ1-2, with D uncertain. Trimming left V 2 bases short and J 3 bases short, with 10 bases between. The germline gives CDR1 WSHSY, CDR2 SAAADI. This CDR3 contains 14 residues. CDR3 protein: CASSEPDRYYGYTF. CDR3 DNA: TGCGCCAGCAGTGAGCCGGACCGCTACTATGGCTACACCTTC.

In its sample, this clonotype was seen many times. The chain couples TRBV6-5 to TRBJ1-2, with D uncertain. The CDR3 consists of 16 residues. With 2 bases removed from V and 0 bases from J, the gap between germline ends came to 13 bases. CDR1 and CDR2 from the germline V gene are MNHEY and SVGAGI. For the CDR3, the DNA is TGTGCCAGCAGTTACGATCGGCGAGACGCTAACTATGGCTACACCTTC. It translates to CASSYDRRDANYGYTF.